The 29 T cell receptor beta chains below come from one sample, sequenced in a study of blood T cell repertoires in COVID-19. Produced via immunoSEQ multiplex PCR; TCRdb's table is partial and in-frame only. The table records under 350,000 clones, 89% of them present only once. The sample consisted of PBMCs or T cells enriched from blood (not recorded which). The receptors derive from a woman in her thirties or forties who had recovered from COVID-19.

The rearrangement uses TRBV9 and TRBJ1-3; 8 bases align to TRBD1. Germline V gives CDR1 SGDLS, CDR2 YYNGEE. J was trimmed by 0 bases and V by 4 bases; bases with no gene match: 12. The length of the CDR3 is 18 residues. The CDR3 here is CASSPHTGTGLSGNTIYF. In nucleotides, the CDR3 is TGTGCCAGCAGCCCACACACAGGGACAGGCCTCTCTGGAAACACCATATATTTT.

CDR3 region: CASSLEGGRWDYEQYF. CDR3 in DNA: TGCGCCAGCAGCTTGGAGGGCGGGAGGTGGGACTACGAGCAGTACTTC. The V call is TRBV5-1, the J call TRBJ2-7; 8 bases are a match to TRBD2. Germline CDR1 is SGHRS and CDR2 is YFSETQ. V was clipped by 0 bases and J by 3 bases; unmatched bases: 8. This CDR3 has 16 amino acids. Drawing the rest from reference TRBV5-1 and TRBJ2-7, the complete variable domain is KAGVTQTPRYLIKTRGQQVTLSCSPISGHRSVSWYQQTPGQGLQFLFEYFSETQRNKGNFPGRFSGRQFSNSRSEMNVSTLELGDSALYLCASSLEGGRWDYEQYFGPGTRLTVT.

The V gene is TRBV9, the J gene TRBJ2-1, with 7 positions matching TRBD2. This CDR3 spans 16 amino acids. Per the germline V gene, CDR1 is SGDLS and CDR2 is YYNGEE. Trimming cost V 0 bases and J 4 bases; bases outside gene matches: 7. CDR3 region: CASSVEGAGYYNEQFF. The DNA of the CDR3 is TGTGCCAGCAGCGTAGAAGGAGCGGGGTATTACAATGAGCAGTTCTTC.

The chain has TRBV7-2 and TRBJ2-3, with D possibly TRBD1 on 6 matching bases. The germline CDR1 and CDR2 sequences are SGHTA and FQGNSA. The CDR3 sequence is 16 residues long. Trimming left V 2 bases short and J 2 bases short, with 14 bases between. The CDR3 protein is CASSLSGAPYTDTQYF. The CDR3 DNA reads TGTGCCAGCAGCTTATCAGGGGCCCCCTACACAGATACGCAGTATTTT.

The rearrangement links TRBV21-1 to TRBJ1-1. TRBV21-1 is a known pseudogene. The CDR3 is 13 residues long. CDR3: CASSKGGGTEAFF. In DNA form, the CDR3 reads TGTGCCAGCAGCAAGGGCGGGGGAACCGAAGCTTTCTTT.

This clone came up once. The rearrangement joins TRBV5-4 to TRBJ1-2, with TRBD1 matching 7 bases. With 5 bases clipped from V and 0 bases from J, the junction kept 7 bases outside the gene matches. CDR1 is SGHNT and CDR2 is YYREEE in the germline V gene (reference sequence). The CDR3 length is 15 residues. CDR3 nucleotide sequence: TGTGCCAGCAGTGGGGGACAGCTCGCTAACTATGGCTACACCTTC. Protein product: CASSGGQLANYGYTF.

The J gene is TRBJ1-1, the V gene TRBV7-8; D uncertain. V was clipped by 5 bases and J by 1 base, with 14 bases between them. CDR1 is SGHVS and CDR2 is FQNEAQ in the germline V gene. The CDR3 spans 15 residues. The CDR3 loop is CASSATGSRNTEAFF. The DNA of the CDR3 is TGTGCCAGCAGCGCGACCGGGTCCCGGAACACTGAAGCTTTCTTT.

The rearrangement joins TRBV7-9 to TRBJ2-3; 11 bases map to TRBD2. V lost 5 bases, J lost 2 bases, and 6 bases stayed unmatched. The CDR3 has 16 amino acids. Germline V gene lookup returns CDR1 SEHNR and CDR2 FQNEAQ (reference sequence). DNA for the CDR3: TGTGCCAGCAGCCTCCTAGCGGGAGGCTTCACAGATACGCAGTATTTT. Its translation is CASSLLAGGFTDTQYF.

The rearrangement links TRBV10-3 to TRBJ1-2; D may be TRBD1 (6 bases). This CDR3 is built from 18 residues. Trimming left V 0 bases short and J 3 bases short, with 20 bases between. Germline loops: CDR1 ENHRY, CDR2 SYGVKD. This CDR3 is CAISESDGGGAPHYGYTF. CDR3 DNA: TGTGCCATCAGTGAGTCAGACGGAGGGGGGGCGCCCCACTATGGCTACACCTTC.

This sequence joins TRBV4-2 and TRBJ1-2; D uncertain. CDR1 is LGHNA and CDR2 is YNFKEQ in the germline V gene. Deletions cut 0 bases from V and 2 bases from J, with 10 bases between. This CDR3 is built from 15 residues. The CDR3: CASSQDGGVNYGYTF. In nucleotides, the CDR3 is TGTGCCAGCAGCCAAGATGGAGGAGTAAACTATGGCTACACCTTC.

This sequence joins TRBV7-9 and TRBJ1-4, with 8 bases fitting TRBD1. J was trimmed by 7 bases and V by 4 bases; bases with no gene match: 8. The V gene's germline CDR1 is SEHNR and CDR2 FQNEAQ (reference sequence). The CDR3 contains 15 residues. DNA for the CDR3: TGTGCCAGCAGCTCCTGGACAGGGCAGGGTGAAAAACTGTTTTTT. Residues: CASSSWTGQGEKLFF.

The rearrangement links TRBV5-1 to TRBJ1-2; D unresolved. CDR3 length equals 15 residues. V shed 1 base and J shed 1 base, with 11 bases lying between them. CDR1 and CDR2 from the germline V gene are SGHRS and YFSETQ. CDR3 amino acids: CASSLLRGDNYGYTF. CDR3 bases: TGCGCCAGCAGCTTGTTACGGGGTGATAACTATGGCTACACCTTC. Drawing the rest from reference TRBV5-1 and TRBJ1-2, the complete variable domain is KAGVTQTPRYLIKTRGQQVTLSCSPISGHRSVSWYQQTPGQGLQFLFEYFSETQRNKGNFPGRFSGRQFSNSRSEMNVSTLELGDSALYLCASSLLRGDNYGYTFGSGTRLTVV.

This chain links TRBV5-3 with TRBJ1-6; 7 bases align to TRBD1. TRBV5-3 is an ORF; its function is uncertain. The CDR3 is 17 residues long. V shed 5 bases, J shed 0 bases, and the junction held 8 bases outside the gene matches. CDR3 protein: CARRRGQINSYNSPLHF. The CDR3 DNA is TGTGCCAGAAGGAGGGGACAGATTAACTCCTATAATTCACCCCTCCACTTT.

The rearrangement uses TRBV7-2 and TRBJ2-5, with TRBD2 matching over 9 bases. Germline CDR1 is SGHTA and CDR2 is FQGNSA. After removal of 3 bases from V and 5 bases from J, the junction contained 7 bases not matched to a gene. CDR3 length: 15 residues. In DNA, the CDR3 is TGTGCCAGCAGCTTGGCGGCGGGAGGGATGGAGACCCAGTACTTC. It specifies CASSLAAGGMETQYF.

The chain has TRBV11-2 and TRBJ1-2; a possible D gene is TRBD1 (6 bases). The CDR3 sequence is 15 residues long. The V end was cut by 3 bases, the J end by 4 bases, with 15 bases between. The germline gives CDR1 SGHAT, CDR2 FQNNGV. The DNA for the CDR3 is TGTGCCAGCAGCTTCACCCGGGACAACATCTATGGCTACACCTTC. It is translated as CASSFTRDNIYGYTF.

The CDR3 sequence is CASSEGQATEAFF. CDR3 nucleotides: TGTGCCAGCAGCGAGGGACAGGCCACTGAAGCTTTCTTT. The V call is TRBV7-2, the J call TRBJ1-1; TRBD1 matches at 8 bases. The ends lost 5 bases at V and 4 bases at J; junction bases unmatched: 3. The CDR3 covers 13 residues. Germline V gene data show CDR1 as SGHTA and CDR2 as FQGNSA.

As regards this clone: The junction and the germline gene differ at one end; a read error may be behind it. The chain recombines TRBV23-1 with TRBJ1-1, with D uncertain. TRBV23-1 is filed as an ORF, its function uncertain. This CDR3 is 14 amino acids long. As DNA, the CDR3 is TGCGCCAGTAGTCGGAGCGGGCCGGGCACTGAAGCTTTCTTT. Translating gives CASSRSGPGTEAFF.

V usage is TRBV19 and J usage is TRBJ2-7; 10 bases align to TRBD1. CDR1 and CDR2 (germline): LNHDA, SQIVND (reference sequence). Trimming cost V 5 bases and J 4 bases; bases outside gene matches: 8. This CDR3 spans 15 amino acids. CDR3 sequence (DNA): TGTGCCAGTAGTGACGCCGGGACAGGGGAGTACGAGCAGTACTTC. Amino acids: CASSDAGTGEYEQYF.

The genes are TRBV27 and TRBJ2-1; 7 bases are shared with TRBD1. The CDR3 length is 15 residues. Trimming removed 4 bases from V and 6 bases from J; junction bases left unmatched: 9. The V gene's germline CDR1 is MNHEY and CDR2 SMNVEV (reference sequence). This chain's CDR3 is CASSWRQGGSNEQFF. The CDR3 DNA follows: TGTGCCAGCAGTTGGCGACAGGGTGGGTCCAATGAGCAGTTCTTC.

The chain couples TRBV7-9 to TRBJ2-7; TRBD2 matches at 9 bases. J gave up 0 bases and V 1 base, and 4 bases lay outside the gene matches. CDR3 length equals 16 residues. In germline, CDR1 is SEHNR, CDR2 FQNEAQ (reference sequence). In DNA form, the CDR3 reads TGTGCCAGCAGCTTAGACAGCGGGAGGAGCTCCTACGAGCAGTACTTC. This gives the protein CASSLDSGRSSYEQYF.

This clone was seen a few times. This specimen includes other DNA sequences encoding the same CDR3. This sequence joins TRBV19 and TRBJ1-3; TRBD1 matches at 7 bases. The CDR3 contains 16 residues. The junction had 4 bases not matched to a gene; V was cut back by 2 bases and J by 0 bases. The germline gives CDR1 LNHDA, CDR2 SQIVND (reference sequence). The CDR3 nucleotides are TGTGCCAGTAGTATAAGGACAGGCTCCTCTGGAAACACCATATATTTT. Its translation is CASSIRTGSSGNTIYF.

The chain employs TRBV6-5 and TRBJ1-2, with D tentatively TRBD1 (6 bases). The CDR3 totals 14 residues. Trimming left V 6 bases short and J 6 bases short, with 17 bases between. CDR1 MNHEY and CDR2 SVGAGI come from the germline V gene. CDR3 protein: CASRDSPMMNGYTF. Written as DNA, the CDR3 is TGTGCCAGCAGGGACAGCCCGATGATGAATGGCTACACCTTC.

The chain recombines TRBV19 with TRBJ1-3; D is possibly TRBD1 (5 bases). Germline V gives CDR1 LNHDA, CDR2 SQIVND (reference sequence). The ends were cut back, 1 base at V and 0 bases at J, with 10 bases in the middle. This CDR3 has 16 residues. The CDR3 region has the DNA TGTGCCAGTAGTATAGGCCGGGGGTACTCTGGAAACACCATATATTTT. This encodes CASSIGRGYSGNTIYF.

The J gene is TRBJ1-2, the V gene TRBV25-1; possible D gene TRBD1, 5 bases. Germline V gene data show CDR1 as MGHDK and CDR2 as SYGVNS. The CDR3 totals 14 residues. Trimming shortened V by 2 bases and J by 2 bases, and 9 bases separated the two germline ends. The CDR3 is CASSELTENYGYTF. The CDR3 nucleotides read TGTGCCAGCAGTGAACTGACAGAGAACTATGGCTACACCTTC.

The chain joins TRBV2 to TRBJ1-2, with a weak D call TRBD1 (5 bases). From germline, CDR1 is SNHLY and CDR2 FYNNEI. V was clipped by 2 bases and J by 8 bases, with 12 bases between them. The CDR3 contains 13 residues. The CDR3 DNA sequence: TGTGCCAGCAGTGAATACGGACAATACGGCTACACCTTC. It is translated as CASSEYGQYGYTF.

V is TRBV18 and J is TRBJ2-3; 7 nucleotides match TRBD1. This CDR3 is built from 14 residues. CDR1 is KGHSH and CDR2 is LQKENI in the germline V gene. V was clipped by 4 bases and J by 2 bases; unmatched bases: 3. The CDR3 nucleotides read TGTGCCAGCTCACGACAGGGAACCACAGATACGCAGTATTTT. Translating gives CASSRQGTTDTQYF.

The chain combines TRBV18 with TRBJ1-2; a weak D match, TRBD1 (5 bases). The CDR3 consists of 18 residues. Between the trimmed V and J ends, which lost 2 bases and 4 bases, there was a span of 23 bases. Germline lookup yields CDR1 KGHSH and CDR2 LQKENI. CDR3 DNA sequence: TGTGCCAGCTCACCAGACACAGGACGCATAAACCTTTCCTATGGCTACACCTTC. This sequence encodes CASSPDTGRINLSYGYTF.

This sequence joins TRBV15 and TRBJ2-1; possibly TRBD2 for D (5 bases). The CDR3 extends over 14 amino acids. The germline V gene encodes CDR1 LNHNV and CDR2 YYDKDF (reference sequence). V was clipped by 5 bases and J by 5 bases, with 13 bases between them. CDR3 nucleotides: TGTGCCACCAGCCCCCTGGACTGGGACAATGAGCAGTTCTTC. This sequence encodes CATSPLDWDNEQFF.

The CDR3 DNA is TGCGCCAGCAGCCACCGGGACAGACCCTACGAGCAGTACTTC. Amino acid sequence: CASSHRDRPYEQYF. The rearrangement joins TRBV5-1 to TRBJ2-7; 7 bases are shared with TRBD1. This CDR3 is built from 14 residues. J was trimmed by 2 bases and V by 4 bases; bases with no gene match: 6. Germline assignment: CDR1 SGHRS and CDR2 YFSETQ.